The 25 T cell receptor beta chains in this list originate from one sample, sequenced in a study of PD-L1 blockade in urothelial cancer. Sequencing was performed with immunoSEQ multiplex PCR; in TCRdb, only in-frame clones are kept and a portion is missing. The top ten hold 1.6% of the sample, which has about 93,000 clones, around 89% seen once. The time point here: pretreatment peripheral blood. Sequenced material: PBMCs, taken around atezolizumab (anti-PD-L1) treatment. These receptor sequences come from a man aged 60-69 years with urothelial cancer.

The genes are TRBV9 and TRBJ2-3, with D possibly matching TRBD2 (7 bases). Germline V gene lookup returns CDR1 SGDLS and CDR2 YYNGEE. V lost 4 bases, J lost 3 bases, and 15 bases lay in between. The CDR3 has 15 residues. The CDR3 is CASSPLGGLTDTQYF. In nucleotides, the CDR3 is TGTGCCAGCAGCCCCCTCGGGGGGCTGACAGATACGCAGTATTTT.

This chain joins TRBV18 and TRBJ2-5, with D possibly being TRBD2 (5 bases). The ends were cut back, 2 bases at V and 4 bases at J, with 14 bases in the middle. This CDR3 is built from 15 residues. Germline CDR1 is KGHSH and CDR2 is LQKENI. CDR3 bases: TGTGCCAGCTCACCATTTGGAGGAGATGCAGAGACCCAGTACTTC. Its translation: CASSPFGGDAETQYF. The variable domain in full, completed from reference TRBV18 and TRBJ2-5, reads NAGVMQNPRHLVRRRGQEARLRCSPMKGHSHVYWYRQLPEEGLKFMVYLQKENIIDESGMPKERFSAEFPKEGPSILRIQQVVRGDSAAYFCASSPFGGDAETQYFGPGTRLLVL.

This chain links TRBV18 with TRBJ1-6; no firm D call. The V gene's germline CDR1 is KGHSH and CDR2 LQKENI. Trimming took off 3 bases at V and 8 bases at J, with 14 bases between the two ends. The length of the CDR3 is 15 residues. CDR3 sequence (DNA): TGTGCCAGCTCACCCACCAACCGTCGGGATTCACCCCTCCACTTT. This translates into CASSPTNRRDSPLHF.

The V call is TRBV18, the J call TRBJ1-2, with D possibly TRBD1 on 6 matching bases. This CDR3 comprises 14 residues. Germline CDR1 reads KGHSH; CDR2 reads LQKENI. Deletions cut 3 bases from V and 7 bases from J, with 15 bases between. CDR3 sequence (DNA): TGTGCCAGCTCACCCCCGCCCCCAGGGGTTGGCTACACCTTC. It specifies CASSPPPPGVGYTF. Using reference TRBV18 and TRBJ1-2 for the parts outside the CDR3, the full variable domain is NAGVMQNPRHLVRRRGQEARLRCSPMKGHSHVYWYRQLPEEGLKFMVYLQKENIIDESGMPKERFSAEFPKEGPSILRIQQVVRGDSAAYFCASSPPPPGVGYTFGSGTRLTVV.

Here the CDR3 reads CASSRPGVMGAETQYF. The CDR3 nucleotides are TGTGCCAGCAGCCGTCCGGGTGTCATGGGGGCCGAGACCCAGTACTTC. This chain joins TRBV7-9 and TRBJ2-5, with D possibly matching TRBD1 (6 bases). The CDR3 totals 16 residues. Germline-derived CDR1 and CDR2 are SEHNR and FQNEAQ (reference sequence). Trimming removed 5 bases at V and 5 bases at J, with 21 bases between.

This rearrangement joins TRBV5-4 to TRBJ2-3; TRBD2 matches at 10 bases. The J segment lost 3 bases and the V segment lost 1 base, leaving 11 bases of the junction unmatched. Germline CDR1 SGHNT, CDR2 YYREEE (reference sequence). The CDR3 spans 18 residues. This CDR3 is CASSLFQRGGRGTDTQYF. The DNA for the CDR3 is TGTGCCAGCAGCTTGTTCCAGCGGGGGGGCAGAGGGACAGATACGCAGTATTTT. Together with reference TRBV5-4 and TRBJ2-3, the CDR3 gives the full variable domain: ETGVTQSPTHLIKTRGQQVTLRCSSQSGHNTVSWYQQALGQGPQFIFQYYREEENGRGNFPPRFSGLQFPNYSSELNVNALELDDSALYLCASSLFQRGGRGTDTQYFGPGTRLTVL.

The CDR3 DNA reads TGTGCCAGCAGCCAAGAGGGACAAGCCTACGAGCAGTACTTC. Amino acid sequence: CASSQEGQAYEQYF. The gene calls are TRBV4-2 and TRBJ2-7; possibly TRBD1 for D (6 bases). This CDR3 is 14 amino acids long. V shed 0 bases and J shed 2 bases, with 8 bases lying between them. The germline CDR1 and CDR2 sequences are LGHNA and YNFKEQ.

This chain connects TRBV19 to TRBJ2-3; TRBD2 matches at 7 bases. The CDR3 is made up of 16 amino acids. Germline values: CDR1 LNHDA, CDR2 SQIVND (reference sequence). V was pared by 4 bases and J by 2 bases, with 9 bases of the junction left unmatched. Here the CDR3 reads CASSTVGGSVTDTQYF. DNA of the CDR3: TGTGCCAGTAGTACTGTTGGCGGGAGTGTCACAGATACGCAGTATTTT.

V and J are TRBV4-3 and TRBJ2-6; tentative D call: TRBD2 (5 bases). In germline, CDR1 is LGHNA, CDR2 YSLEER. This CDR3 is 14 amino acids long. Between the trimmed V and J ends, which lost 3 bases and 4 bases, there was a span of 7 bases. The CDR3 DNA follows: TGCGCCAGCAGCCAGGACTTCGGGGCCAACGTCCTGACTTTC. Translating gives CASSQDFGANVLTF.

CDR3 amino acids: CASSQDAFSGEGEKLFF. Written as DNA, the CDR3 is TGCGCCAGCAGCCAAGATGCCTTTTCAGGGGAGGGAGAAAAACTGTTTTTT. The gene calls are TRBV4-3 and TRBJ1-4, with D possibly being TRBD1 (6 bases). Germline V gene data show CDR1 as LGHNA and CDR2 as YSLEER. V shed 0 bases and J shed 8 bases, with 19 bases lying between them. CDR3 size: 17 residues.

V is TRBV7-3 and J is TRBJ2-1; no clear D. Germline loops: CDR1 SGHTA, CDR2 FQGTGA. Trimming pared 0 bases from V and 7 bases from J, leaving 7 bases between. CDR3 size: 13 residues. CDR3 region: CASSLTYRNEQFF. The CDR3 nucleotides are TGTGCCAGCAGCTTAACCTATAGAAATGAGCAGTTCTTC.

V usage is TRBV30 and J usage is TRBJ1-4; D possibly corresponds to TRBD1 (6 bases). Germline CDR1 is GTSNPN and CDR2 is SVGIG (reference sequence). V lost 1 base to trimming and J lost 0 bases, with 15 bases between them. CDR3 length: 17 amino acids. The DNA for the CDR3 is TGTGCCTGGAGTGCGACCCGGACAGCAACAACTAATGAAAAACTGTTTTTT. Translated: CAWSATRTATTNEKLFF.

The gene calls are TRBV19 and TRBJ1-2; no clear D gene. The CDR3 consists of 14 residues. Germline V lookup: CDR1 LNHDA, CDR2 SQIVND (reference sequence). V was shortened by 3 bases and J by 0 bases, with 8 bases between the two germline ends. CDR3 coding DNA: TGTGCCAGTAGTATTGATACAACTAACTATGGCTACACCTTC. It yields the protein CASSIDTTNYGYTF.

The J gene is TRBJ2-7, the V gene TRBV19, with 9 bases fitting TRBD1. V dropped 5 bases and J dropped 6; count of bases not matched to a gene: 11. CDR1 and CDR2 (germline): LNHDA, SQIVND (reference sequence). The CDR3 runs 15 residues. The CDR3 coding sequence is TGTGCCAGTAGTTCGGCAGGACAGGGGACAGGCGAGCAGTACTTC. It encodes CASSSAGQGTGEQYF.

This clone came up once. The rearrangement joins TRBV13 to TRBJ2-7; 8 nucleotides agree with TRBD2. CDR3 length equals 14 residues. The V segment lost 5 bases and the J segment 2 bases; nucleotides outside the gene matches: 5. Per germline, CDR1 PRHDT and CDR2 FYEKMQ (reference sequence). The DNA of the CDR3 is TGTGCCAGCAGCCCCCGGGAGGGAACCTACGAGCAGTACTTC. Translated: CASSPREGTYEQYF.

A note on this clone: Other nucleotide sequences from this sample produce the same CDR3. The rearrangement joins TRBV6-5 to TRBJ1-2; 11 bases match TRBD1. Per germline, CDR1 MNHEY and CDR2 SVGAGI. J gave up 8 bases and V 5 bases, and 7 bases lay outside the gene matches. CDR3 length: 14 amino acids. CDR3 region: CASSAGQGARGYTF. The CDR3 DNA reads TGTGCCAGCAGTGCTGGACAGGGGGCGAGAGGCTACACCTTC.

The chain employs TRBV27 and TRBJ1-3, with D possibly TRBD1 on 5 matching bases. The V gene's germline CDR1 is MNHEY and CDR2 SMNVEV (reference sequence). This CDR3 spans 14 amino acids. V shed 3 bases and J shed 1 base, with 7 bases lying between them. CDR3 in amino acids: CASSFRGSGNTIYF. In DNA, the CDR3 is TGTGCCAGCAGTTTTAGGGGTTCTGGAAACACCATATATTTT.

Regarding this clone: Other nucleotide sequences in the sample specify the same CDR3. V and J are TRBV29-1 and TRBJ2-3; 7 bases align to TRBD1. The ends lost 6 bases at V and 1 base at J; junction bases unmatched: 1. Germline values: CDR1 SQVTM, CDR2 ANQGSEA. The CDR3 length is 12 residues. As DNA, the CDR3 is TGCAGCGTAGGGACAGGCACAGATACGCAGTATTTT. Residues: CSVGTGTDTQYF.

This sequence joins TRBV19 and TRBJ1-1; the D gene is possibly TRBD1 (6 bases). CDR3 length: 11 residues. Germline V gives CDR1 LNHDA, CDR2 SQIVND (reference sequence). Trimming shortened V by 10 bases and J by 4 bases, and 10 bases separated the two germline ends. CDR3 sequence reads: CATYRATEAFF. The CDR3 DNA reads as TGTGCCACCTACAGGGCCACTGAAGCTTTCTTT. Complete variable domain (other parts from reference TRBV19 and TRBJ1-1): DGGITQSPKYLFRKEGQNVTLSCEQNLNHDAMYWYRQDPGQGLRLIYYSQIVNDFQKGDIAEGYSVSREKKESFPLTVTSAQKNPTAFYLCATYRATEAFFGQGTRLTVV.

The CDR3 coding sequence is TGTGCCACCGCCAGTCAGACGGGGGCAGATACGCAGTATTTT. The encoded protein is CATASQTGADTQYF. The J gene is TRBJ2-3, the V gene TRBV7-2; possible D gene TRBD2, 6 bases. CDR1 and CDR2 from the germline V gene are SGHTA and FQGNSA. Trimming shortened V by 10 bases and J by 4 bases, and 18 bases separated the two germline ends. The CDR3 has 14 amino acids.

The chain has TRBV5-1 and TRBJ2-1; 8 bases map to TRBD2. The CDR3 covers 15 residues. Germline-derived CDR1 and CDR2 are SGHRS and YFSETQ. The V and J ends lost 0 bases and 7 bases, in that order; junction bases with no gene match: 6. The CDR3 sequence is CASSLASGGFNEQFF. In DNA, the CDR3 is TGCGCCAGCAGCTTGGCCAGCGGGGGCTTTAATGAGCAGTTCTTC.

About this clone: The junction departs from germline at one end; a sequencing error may be responsible. In the same sample, other DNA sequences code for this CDR3. The chain links TRBV7-7 to TRBJ2-5, with D perhaps matching TRBD1 (6 bases). CDR3 length: 14 amino acids. Germline V gene data show CDR1 as SSHAT and CDR2 as FNYEAQ (reference sequence). The CDR3 sequence is CASSVRDTQETQYF. CDR3 nucleotides: TGTGCTAGCAGCGTTCGGGACACCCAAGAGACCCAGTACTTC.

The chain couples TRBV7-2 to TRBJ2-5, with unresolved D. V dropped 0 bases and J dropped 6 bases, with 5 bases sitting between them. CDR3 size: 12 residues. CDR1 SGHTA and CDR2 FQGNSA come from the germline V gene. The CDR3 sequence is CASSLALKTQYF. The CDR3 coding sequence is TGTGCCAGCAGCTTAGCACTTAAGACCCAGTACTTC.

The V call is TRBV7-9, the J call TRBJ2-2; TRBD2 aligns across 8 bases. J was trimmed by 7 bases and V by 3 bases; bases with no gene match: 10. The germline V gene encodes CDR1 SEHNR and CDR2 FQNEAQ (reference sequence). The CDR3 length is 16 residues. The CDR3: CASSFPGLGGGGELFF. DNA of the CDR3: TGTGCCAGCAGCTTCCCGGGACTAGGTGGCGGCGGGGAGCTGTTTTTT.

This chain links TRBV7-2 with TRBJ2-2, with a possible D match to TRBD1 (6 bases). The CDR3 is made up of 15 amino acids. Germline V gene data show CDR1 as SGHTA and CDR2 as FQGNSA. Deletions cut 2 bases from V and 1 base from J, with 8 bases between. The chain's CDR3 is CASSLLTGNTGELFF. DNA of the CDR3: TGTGCCAGCAGCTTATTGACAGGGAACACCGGGGAGCTGTTTTTT. Full variable domain (remainder filled in from reference TRBV7-2 and TRBJ2-2): GAGVSQSPSNKVTEKGKDVELRCDPISGHTALYWYRQSLGQGLEFLIYFQGNSAPDKSGLPSDRFSAERTGGSVSTLTIQRTQQEDSAVYLCASSLLTGNTGELFFGEGSRLTVL.